These 26 T cell receptor beta chains share one sample of origin, sequenced in a study of T cell responses to AZD1222 COVID-19 vaccine. Profiled with immunoSEQ multiplex PCR; TCRdb holds only in-frame clones, not every one. The table records roughly 80,000 clones, just under 90% of them present only once. The sample here was peripheral blood, taken on day 0 of AZD1222 vaccination. These receptors were taken from an adult in good health.

The rearrangement joins TRBV2 to TRBJ1-1; D is perhaps TRBD1 (5 bases). The CDR3 spans 13 residues. Germline V gene sequence: CDR1 SNHLY, CDR2 FYNNEI. The V end lost 8 bases, the J end lost 1 base, and 11 bases lay between the germline ends. CDR3 in DNA: TGTGCCAGCGGGGATACAGGGAACACTGAAGCTTTCTTT. Translation gives CASGDTGNTEAFF.

The rearrangement joins TRBV3-1 (or the pseudogene TRBV3-2) to TRBJ2-7; no clear D gene. Germline CDR1 LGHDT, CDR2 YNNKEL (reference sequence). V was clipped by 5 bases and J by 1 base, with 9 bases between them. This CDR3 has 13 amino acids. The CDR3 nucleotides read TGTGCCAGCAGCTCCGGTCGGTCCTACGAGCAGTACTTC. It yields the protein CASSSGRSYEQYF.

The rearrangement links TRBV10-1 to TRBJ2-2, with D possibly being TRBD1 or TRBD2 (5 bases each). The CDR3 contains 15 residues. Deletions cut 6 bases from V and 3 bases from J, with 14 bases between. Germline V lookup: CDR1 WNHNN, CDR2 SYGVQD (reference sequence). Here the CDR3 reads CASSPPGRDTGELFF. The CDR3 bases are TGCGCCAGCAGCCCCCCAGGGCGGGACACCGGGGAGCTGTTTTTT.

Turning to this clone: Sequence at one end of the junction differs from germline and may be a read error. This chain connects TRBV20-1 to TRBJ2-3, with 8 bases lining up with TRBD2. Germline CDR1 is DFQATT and CDR2 is SNEGSKA (reference sequence). The CDR3 runs 14 residues. The CDR3 region has the DNA TGCAGCGCTAGTAGGCGGGGGGACCGAAGTACGCAGTATTTT. Translated: CSASRRGDRSTQYF.

This chain links TRBV19 with TRBJ1-1; no definite D call. The ends were cut back, 2 bases at V and 6 bases at J, with 7 bases in the middle. CDR1 is LNHDA, CDR2 SQIVND, per germline (reference sequence). The CDR3 has 12 amino acids. The CDR3, as DNA: TGTGCCAGTAGTATATCTAGGGCTGAAGCTTTCTTT. Translation gives CASSISRAEAFF.

This clone was seen a single time. The V call is TRBV6-1, the J call TRBJ1-1; 8 positions agree with TRBD1. Germline V gene sequence: CDR1 MNHNS, CDR2 SASEGT. This CDR3 has 15 residues. V shed 4 bases and J 1 base; nucleotides not matched to a gene: 5. CDR3 sequence reads: CASSAAGTGNTEAFF. The CDR3 nucleotides are TGTGCCAGCAGTGCAGCTGGGACAGGGAACACTGAAGCTTTCTTT.

Concerning this clone: Additional DNA sequences in this sample encode the identical CDR3. The genes are TRBV11-2 and TRBJ2-5; 11 nucleotides align to TRBD2. The CDR3 is made up of 16 amino acids. J lost 6 bases, V lost 0 bases, and 6 bases had no gene match. In germline, CDR1 is SGHAT, CDR2 FQNNGV. DNA of the CDR3: TGTGCCAGCAGCTTAGATATAGCGGGGGGGCAGAAGACCCAGTACTTC. It yields the protein CASSLDIAGGQKTQYF.

The DNA of the CDR3 is TGCGCCAGCAGCCAACGTATAGACGGGACAGGTCAAAACATTCAGTACTTC. Its protein is CASSQRIDGTGQNIQYF. The V call is TRBV4-3, the J call TRBJ2-4; TRBD1 matches 8 bases. Losses at the gene ends were 2 bases for V and 5 bases for J; bases not matched to a gene: 11. The CDR3 extends over 17 amino acids. Germline CDR1 is LGHNA and CDR2 is YSLEER.

The chain employs TRBV24-1 and TRBJ2-5, with D hard to call. Germline V gene data show CDR1 as KGHDR and CDR2 as SFDVKD. This CDR3 has 14 amino acids. V gave up 3 bases and J gave up 5 bases, with 12 bases separating them. Here the CDR3 reads CATSDTGDYETQYF. CDR3 coding DNA: TGTGCCACCAGTGATACCGGAGATTACGAGACCCAGTACTTC.

The rearrangement joins TRBV5-1 to TRBJ1-2, with D possibly TRBD1 on 5 matching bases. The germline V gene encodes CDR1 SGHRS and CDR2 YFSETQ. The CDR3 has 16 residues. Trimming shortened V by 4 bases and J by 0 bases, and 16 bases separated the two germline ends. The CDR3 is CASSPQQEVANYGYTF. The CDR3 nucleotides read TGCGCCAGCAGCCCTCAACAGGAGGTGGCTAACTATGGCTACACCTTC.

The chain couples TRBV10-3 to TRBJ2-7; TRBD1 matches 8 bases. CDR1 and CDR2 from the germline V gene are ENHRY and SYGVKD. Losses at the gene ends were 7 bases for V and 2 bases for J; bases not matched to a gene: 7. This CDR3 spans 14 amino acids. CDR3 DNA: TGTGCCATCAAAGAACAGGGGGAGGCCTACGAGCAGTACTTC. Its translation is CAIKEQGEAYEQYF.

This clone was recorded once. The chain links TRBV30 to TRBJ1-4, with D unresolved. The germline gives CDR1 GTSNPN, CDR2 SVGIG (reference sequence). V dropped 0 bases and J dropped 0 bases, with 8 bases sitting between them. The CDR3 has 15 amino acids. The CDR3 DNA reads as TGTGCCTGGAGTGTAAAGGGCGCAACTAATGAAAAACTGTTTTTT. This codes for CAWSVKGATNEKLFF.

The rearrangement uses TRBV13 and TRBJ1-2; 7 bases line up with TRBD1. Germline V CDR1 and CDR2: PRHDT, FYEKMQ (reference sequence). Trimming removed 5 bases from V and 2 bases from J; junction bases left unmatched: 23. The CDR3 is made up of 20 amino acids. CDR3 bases: TGTGCCAGCAGCCAGGAAAATAACCGGGACAGCGAACATGCGAACTATGGCTACACCTTC. Encoded protein: CASSQENNRDSEHANYGYTF.

V usage is TRBV28 and J usage is TRBJ1-2; 7 nucleotides match TRBD1. The length of the CDR3 is 14 residues. Germline V CDR1 and CDR2: MDHEN, SYDVKM. Losses at the gene ends were 4 bases for V and 0 bases for J; bases not matched to a gene: 2. The CDR3 bases are TGTGCCAGCAGTTCCGGGACAGCTAACTATGGCTACACCTTC. This codes for CASSSGTANYGYTF.

Only one count was recorded for this clone. The J gene is TRBJ1-5, the V gene TRBV30; D unclear. Germline V lookup: CDR1 GTSNPN, CDR2 SVGIG (reference sequence). Trimming cost V 0 bases and J 4 bases, with 7 bases left between them. CDR3 length: 13 amino acids. DNA for the CDR3: TGTGCCTGGAGTGTGGGTCGAAATCAGCCCCAGCATTTT. The encoded protein is CAWSVGRNQPQHF. Combining the CDR3 with reference TRBV30 and TRBJ1-5 gives the whole variable domain SQTIHQWPATLVQPVGSPLSLECTVEGTSNPNLYWYRQAAGRGLQLLFYSVGIGQISSEVPQNLSASRPQDRQFILSSKKLLLSDSGFYLCAWSVGRNQPQHFGDGTRLSIL.

The J gene is TRBJ1-2, the V gene TRBV7-9; possible D gene TRBD1, 6 bases. The CDR3 sequence is 13 residues long. CDR1 SEHNR and CDR2 FQNEAQ come from the germline V gene (reference sequence). V was trimmed by 1 base and J by 8 bases, leaving 11 bases between them. The DNA of the CDR3 is TGTGCCAGCAGCTTAGAAGGGGGGGACGGCTACACCTTC. This translates into CASSLEGGDGYTF.

This rearrangement joins TRBV21-1 to TRBJ2-4; TRBD1 is the table's D call, not checked against the DNA. TRBV21-1 is classified as a pseudogene. This CDR3 spans 17 amino acids. This CDR3 is CASSDPQGLFAKNIQYF. The DNA of the CDR3 is TGTGCCAGCAGCGACCCACAGGGGTTATTTGCCAAAAACATTCAGTACTTC.

V and J are TRBV6-5 and TRBJ1-4; tentatively, D is TRBD1 (6 bases). Trimming shortened V by 4 bases and J by 0 bases, and 12 bases separated the two germline ends. The CDR3 spans 16 residues. CDR1 and CDR2 from the germline V gene are MNHEY and SVGAGI. The CDR3 DNA is TGTGCCAGCAGTTCCCAGGGGTGGGCAACTAATGAAAAACTGTTTTTT. Encoded protein: CASSSQGWATNEKLFF.

This clone was seen a single time. The chain has TRBV19 and TRBJ2-6; unclear D gene. Trimming took off 7 bases at V and 0 bases at J, with 16 bases between the two ends. CDR1 is LNHDA and CDR2 is SQIVND in the germline V gene (reference sequence). CDR3 length: 17 amino acids. CDR3 in DNA: TGTGCCAGTACCGACCCATCTAGAGACTCTGGGGCCAACGTCCTGACTTTC. Protein: CASTDPSRDSGANVLTF. Drawing the rest from reference TRBV19 and TRBJ2-6, the complete variable domain is DGGITQSPKYLFRKEGQNVTLSCEQNLNHDAMYWYRQDPGQGLRLIYYSQIVNDFQKGDIAEGYSVSREKKESFPLTVTSAQKNPTAFYLCASTDPSRDSGANVLTFGAGSRLTVL.

The V gene is TRBV11-3, the J gene TRBJ2-2; a weak D match, TRBD1 (6 bases). The CDR3 covers 14 residues. Germline V gives CDR1 SGHNT, CDR2 YENEEA. V shed 3 bases and J shed 5 bases, with 10 bases lying between them. The CDR3 region is CASSFNQGTGELFF. CDR3 in DNA: TGTGCCAGCAGCTTCAACCAGGGGACCGGGGAGCTGTTTTTT.

The CDR3 coding sequence is TGTGCCAGCAGTTCCCGGGCCCCGACTTTAATGAACACTGAAGCTTTCTTT. Its translation: CASSSRAPTLMNTEAFF. The V call is TRBV27, the J call TRBJ1-1, with unresolved D. The CDR3 runs to 17 residues. CDR1 MNHEY and CDR2 SMNVEV come from the germline V gene (reference sequence). Trimming shortened V by 4 bases and J by 0 bases, and 18 bases separated the two germline ends.

The genes are TRBV4-3 and TRBJ2-2; D is ambiguous. The V gene lost 0 bases and the J gene lost 6 bases, with 17 bases spanning the gap. CDR3 length: 17 residues. CDR1 is LGHNA, CDR2 YSLEER, per germline. The CDR3 here is CASSQDYEEPVPGELFF. The CDR3 nucleotides read TGCGCCAGCAGCCAAGATTACGAGGAACCTGTACCCGGGGAGCTGTTTTTT.

This clone appeared a few times. The rearrangement uses TRBV9 and TRBJ1-2; 7 nucleotides agree with TRBD1. Germline V gives CDR1 SGDLS, CDR2 YYNGEE. This CDR3 has 13 residues. The V gene end was trimmed by 3 bases and the J gene end by 6 bases; junction bases not matched to a gene: 5. Here the CDR3 DNA reads TGTGCCAGCAGCGCCCCGACAGGGAATGGCTACACCTTC. This sequence encodes CASSAPTGNGYTF.

The V call is TRBV19, the J call TRBJ1-5, with 10 bases fitting TRBD1. The CDR3 contains 17 residues. CDR1 is LNHDA and CDR2 is SQIVND in the germline V gene (reference sequence). The J segment lost 4 bases and the V segment lost 2 bases, leaving 8 bases of the junction unmatched. DNA of the CDR3: TGTGCCAGTAGTATAATTGGGACAGGGGCTAGGAATCAGCCCCAGCATTTT. Protein sequence: CASSIIGTGARNQPQHF.

The chain employs TRBV12-3 or TRBV12-4 and TRBJ1-5, with D hard to call. The CDR3 extends over 13 amino acids. The V end lost 8 bases, the J end lost 7 bases, and 15 bases lay between the germline ends. The CDR3 coding sequence is TGTGCCAGCCGGGCAACACTGGAACAGCCCCAGCATTTT. It is translated as CASRATLEQPQHF.

The chain recombines TRBV12-3 or TRBV12-4 with TRBJ2-7; unclear D gene. The V end was cut by 5 bases, the J end by 1 base, with 6 bases between. The CDR3 runs 12 residues. The CDR3 protein is CASSPESYEQYF. In nucleotides, the CDR3 is TGTGCCAGCAGTCCTGAATCCTACGAGCAGTACTTC.